These T cell receptor beta chains were read from a single sample in a study of human T cells and chemical hapten exposure. A single record per CDR3 protein comes from TCRdb applying MiXCR to the RACE reads. The sample has over 70,000 distinct CDR3 sequences, about 8.5% seen once. The sequencing used whole blood, collected in connection with sensitization to the hapten diphenylcyclopropenone (DPC). The receptor set was obtained from a woman aged 45-59 years with alopecia areata. Some clones in this sample may be carry-over from other donors' samples. Both conserved end residues are part of each CDR3. Each record gives: J gene, V gene, D gene, clone size, CDR3 DNA, CDR3 protein. D genes are given only for firm matches. Some rows mark clone size as missing; the rest say once, few, many or name a class of expanded clone.

>TRBJ1-4|TRBV29-1|TRBD1|many
TGCAGCATAAAGACAGGGTCGAACGAAAAACTGTTTTTT
CSIKTGSNEKLFF
>TRBJ2-3|TRBV28|-|many
TGTGCCAGCAGTTTAATACGGGTTGATACGCAGTATTTT
CASSLIRVDTQYF
>TRBJ1-1|TRBV18|TRBD1|few
TGTGCCAGCTCACCTACAGGGGCCACTGAAGCTTTCTTT
CASSPTGATEAFF
>TRBJ1-5|TRBV30|-|few
TGTGCCTCAACTGAAGGGGGTCAGCCCCAGCATTTT
CASTEGGQPQHF
>TRBJ1-1|TRBV29-1|-|many
TGCAGCGTTGGGGACCCGAACACTGAAGCTTTCTTT
CSVGDPNTEAFF
>TRBJ2-3|TRBV6-5|-|-
TGTGCCAGCAGTTACGGGCGGGGTGACACAGATACGCAGTATTTT
CASSYGRGDTDTQYF
>TRBJ1-1|TRBV5-4|TRBD1|few
TGTGCCAGCAGCTTGGGGGGACAGGGGATAACTGAAGCTTTCTTT
CASSLGGQGITEAFF
>TRBJ1-1|TRBV5-1|-|many
TGCGCCAGCAGCTTGGATCACCTGAACACTGAAGCTTTCTTT
CASSLDHLNTEAFF
>TRBJ1-2|TRBV28|-|-
TGTGCCAGCAGGGACCTAACCTATGGCTACACCTTC
CASRDLTYGYTF
>TRBJ2-3|TRBV7-2|-|few
TGTGCCAGCAGGATTACAGATACGCAGTATTTT
CASRITDTQYF
>TRBJ1-5|TRBV30|-|many
TGTGCCTGGAGTCTCGGACTTAATCAGCCCCAGCATTTT
CAWSLGLNQPQHF
>TRBJ2-1|TRBV20-1|-|many
TGCAGTGCTAGCGGGCTCGAGGTATACAATGAGCAGTTCTTC
CSASGLEVYNEQFF
>TRBJ2-5|TRBV7-9|-|many
TGTGCCAGCAGCTTATTGGGCGACCTCACTCAAGAGACCCAGTACTTC
CASSLLGDLTQETQYF
>TRBJ1-5|TRBV12-3/TRBV12-4|-|-
TGTGCCAGCAGTGAGCTGGGGAGCAATCAGCCCCAGCATTTT
CASSELGSNQPQHF
>TRBJ1-1|TRBV5-1|-|-
TGCGCCAGCAGCTTGGACCCATCCACTGAAGCTTTCTTT
CASSLDPSTEAFF
>TRBJ1-1|TRBV7-9|-|few
TGTGCCAGCAACCCGAGGGCAAGCACTGAAGCTTTCTTT
CASNPRASTEAFF
>TRBJ2-7|TRBV18|TRBD2|-
TGTGCCAGTTCACACACTAGCGGGAGGGATGAACCCTTC
CASSHTSGRDEPF
>TRBJ2-6|TRBV29-1|-|many
TGCAGCGTTACTTCTGGGGCCAACGTCCTGACTTTC
CSVTSGANVLTF
>TRBJ1-1|TRBV5-1|-|many
TGCGCCAGCAGCTTGGAGGTGGAATCCACTGAAGCTTTCTTT
CASSLEVESTEAFF
>TRBJ1-3|TRBV29-1|-|few
TGCAGCGTTGTGGCAGGGGATATAGGAAACACCATATATTTT
CSVVAGDIGNTIYF
>TRBJ1-5|TRBV20-1|-|-
TGCAGTGCTACTTCAGGAACCAGCAATCAGCCCCAGCATTTT
CSATSGTSNQPQHF
>TRBJ2-1|TRBV2|TRBD2|-
TGTGCCGGAACTGCTGTCGGCGGGGGGTCCGTGGAGCAGTTCTTC
CAGTAVGGGSVEQFF
>TRBJ2-2|TRBV29-1|-|few
TGCAGCGTTTGGACACCCGCGAACACCGGGGAGCTGTTTTTT
CSVWTPANTGELFF
>TRBJ1-2|TRBV12-3/TRBV12-4|TRBD1|-
TGTGCCAGCAGTTTACGAGGGGGACAGCGAAACTATGGCTACACCTTC
CASSLRGGQRNYGYTF
>TRBJ2-7|TRBV20-1|TRBD2|few
TGCAGTGCGCGGACTAGCGGGAGGGGCGAGCAGTACTTC
CSARTSGRGEQYF
>TRBJ2-3|TRBV30|-|-
TGTGCCTGGGTGGACCCTAGCACAGATACGCAGTATTTT
CAWVDPSTDTQYF
>TRBJ2-3|TRBV12-3/TRBV12-4|TRBD2|many
TGTGCCAGCAGTTTACGGGTGCTAGCGGGGGGCCCGGGGAATACGCAGTATTTT
CASSLRVLAGGPGNTQYF
>TRBJ2-1|TRBV11-2|-|-
TGTGCCAGCAGCTTGGTTTTCTTC
CASSLVFF
>TRBJ2-3|TRBV29-1|-|few
TGCAGCGTCGAGAGGGACCTGAATACGCAGTATTTT
CSVERDLNTQYF
>TRBJ1-5|TRBV20-1|TRBD1|-
TGCAGTGCTAGCGGGACAGCGAATCAGCCCCAGCATTTT
CSASGTANQPQHF
>TRBJ1-1|TRBV12-3/TRBV12-4|TRBD1|few
TGTGCCAGCAGTTTAGGTGGGACAGGGGGCACTGAAGCTTTCTTT
CASSLGGTGGTEAFF
>TRBJ1-5|TRBV10-3|-|few
TGTGCCATCAGTGAAGGAGGGGTGGGAAATCAGCCCCAGCATTTT
CAISEGGVGNQPQHF
>TRBJ2-1|TRBV3-1|TRBD1|few
TGTGCCAGCAGCCGGCAGGGGGTAAATGAGCAGTTCTTC
CASSRQGVNEQFF
>TRBJ1-1|TRBV11-2|-|-
TGTGCCAGCAGCTTACAGGCGGAGGGCACTGAAGCTTTCTTT
CASSLQAEGTEAFF
>TRBJ2-2|TRBV5-1|TRBD1|-
TGCGCCAGCAGCTTGGGGACAGGGGCGAACACCGGGGAGCTGTTTTTT
CASSLGTGANTGELFF
>TRBJ2-3|TRBV2|TRBD1|few
TGTGCCAGCAGGTACTCCCCGGACAGGGGGAGGGATACGCAGTATTTT
CASRYSPDRGRDTQYF
>TRBJ2-7|TRBV6-2/TRBV6-3|TRBD2|many
TGTGCCAGCAGCAACGTACTAGCGGAAGGTGGAGAGCAGTACTTC
CASSNVLAEGGEQYF
>TRBJ1-1|TRBV12-3/TRBV12-4|TRBD1|few
TGTGCCAGCAGTTTTACAGGGGGTGGGGACACTGAAGCTTTCTTT
CASSFTGGGDTEAFF
>TRBJ1-1|TRBV5-1|-|many
TGCGCCAGCAGCTTGGGGTCAGCGGGGACCGTACTTGAAGCTTTCTTT
CASSLGSAGTVLEAFF
>TRBJ2-5|TRBV29-1|-|few
TGCAGCGTTGTAGGAGGGAGCGGGGAGACCCAGTACTTC
CSVVGGSGETQYF
>TRBJ2-1|TRBV6-2/TRBV6-3|TRBD2|-
TGTGCCAGCAGTTACTCAGTTAGCGGGAGGGCTTCCTACAATGAGCAGTTCTTC
CASSYSVSGRASYNEQFF
>TRBJ2-3|TRBV25-1|TRBD1|few
TGTGCCAGCAGTGAGCATCTCCGACAGGGCCCGGGAGATACGCAGTATTTT
CASSEHLRQGPGDTQYF
>TRBJ2-3|TRBV4-2|TRBD2|-
TGTGCCAGCAGCCAAGGGCCGGGGGGGAGCTCCCCAGATACGCAGTATTTT
CASSQGPGGSSPDTQYF
>TRBJ2-7|TRBV11-2|TRBD2|-
TGTGCCAGCAGCTTAGAGCCCCGAGCGGGACAGTACTTC
CASSLEPRAGQYF
>TRBJ2-7|TRBV10-2|-|-
TGCGCCACAAAAGGGGGTAAGGGCGAGCAGTACTTC
CATKGGKGEQYF
>TRBJ2-7|TRBV6-2/TRBV6-3|-|few
TGTGCCAGCAGTTACTACGGCGGCACCTACGAGCAGTACTTC
CASSYYGGTYEQYF
>TRBJ2-1|TRBV5-5|TRBD2|few
TGTGCCAGCAGGACTAGCGCAGACTACAATGAGCAGTTCTTC
CASRTSADYNEQFF
>TRBJ1-1|TRBV6-6|-|many
TGTGCCAGCAGTTACGGCGGACGCCAAGCGGCTTTCTTT
CASSYGGRQAAFF
>TRBJ1-1|TRBV9|-|many
TGTGCCAGCAGCGTAGAAATTATGGGCACTGAAGCTTTCTTT
CASSVEIMGTEAFF
>TRBJ2-1|TRBV9|-|few
TGTGCCAGCAGCGTGTCAGATTATGAGCAGTTCTTC
CASSVSDYEQFF
>TRBJ1-6|TRBV20-1|-|many
TGCAGTGCTAGATCAGGGGCGGGAAATTCACCCCTCCACTTT
CSARSGAGNSPLHF
>TRBJ2-1|TRBV6-5|TRBD2|-
TGTGCCAGCAGTTACGTTTCCGGGACTAGAAGGTACAATGAGCAGTTCTTC
CASSYVSGTRRYNEQFF
>TRBJ1-1|TRBV12-3/TRBV12-4|-|-
TGTGCCAGCAGCGACAGGACCATGAACACTGAAGCTTTCTTT
CASSDRTMNTEAFF
>TRBJ2-3|TRBV11-3|TRBD2|-
TGTGCCAGCAGCAGAAGGACTAGCGGGAGTAGCACAGATACGCAGTATTTT
CASSRRTSGSSTDTQYF
>TRBJ2-3|TRBV4-2|TRBD2|few
TGTGCCAGCAGCCAAGATCTAGCGGGGGTGACAGATACGCAGTATTTT
CASSQDLAGVTDTQYF
>TRBJ1-5|TRBV9|-|-
TGTGCCAGCAGCGTTGGGGGGGCGCGAAATCAGCCCCAGCATTTT
CASSVGGARNQPQHF
>TRBJ1-5|TRBV29-1|TRBD1|many
TGCAGCGTTTCTGGACAGGGGAGGAATCAGCCCCAGCATTTT
CSVSGQGRNQPQHF
>TRBJ2-1|TRBV4-1|TRBD2|many
TGCGCCAGCAGCCAAGATCACGGGGGGGCCAACGAGCAGTTCTTC
CASSQDHGGANEQFF
>TRBJ2-7|TRBV3-1|-|-
TGTGCCAGCAGCCCGCACAGGGTTGAGGAGCAGTACTTC
CASSPHRVEEQYF
>TRBJ2-5|TRBV9|TRBD1|few
TGTGCCAGCAGCTTGGGACAGGGTGGGGAGACCCAGTACTTC
CASSLGQGGETQYF